What follows is one T cell receptor beta chain and its context. No antigen is known for it. The data stem from a study of cytomegalovirus exposure and HLA in healthy donors. Study details: The Caucasian-associated ancestry cluster held roughly 84% of approximately 400 genotyped donors. The study, taken as a whole, reports: Most CMV-associated TCR beta chains were later found to appear HLA-restricted.

Each of the donors was a healthy bone marrow donor. Primers included in the PCR were 60 Vbeta and 13 Jbeta primers. Sequencing was performed with immunoSEQ multiplex PCR; in TCRdb, only in-frame clones are kept and a portion is missing. The repertoire holds roughly 200,000 clones, with around 78% as singletons. V gave up 10 bases and J gave up 4 bases; unmatched junction bases: 3. CDR1 is MNHEY and CDR2 is SVGAGI in the germline V gene. The CDR3 totals 13 residues. V and J are TRBV6-5 and TRBJ2-3; TRBD1 matches at 12 bases. Sequencing used PBMCs. This sequence was found in a woman aged 25 to 39 in good health and CMV-seropositive. The DNA for the CDR3 is TGTGCCACTAGGGACAGGGGGCCAGATACGCAGTATTTT. It translates to CATRDRGPDTQYF.